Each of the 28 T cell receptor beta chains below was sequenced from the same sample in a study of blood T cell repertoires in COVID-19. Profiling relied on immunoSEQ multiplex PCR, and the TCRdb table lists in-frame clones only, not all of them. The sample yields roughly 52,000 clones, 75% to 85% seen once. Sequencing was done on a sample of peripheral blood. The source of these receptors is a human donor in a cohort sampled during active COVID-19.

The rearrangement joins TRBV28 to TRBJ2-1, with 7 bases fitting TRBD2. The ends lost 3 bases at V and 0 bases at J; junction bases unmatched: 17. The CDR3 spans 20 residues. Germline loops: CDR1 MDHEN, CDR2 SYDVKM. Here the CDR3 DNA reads TGTGCCAGCAGTTTTAGCGCCCCCACCTCTAGCGGAAGCTCCTACAATGAGCAGTTCTTC. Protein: CASSFSAPTSSGSSYNEQFF.

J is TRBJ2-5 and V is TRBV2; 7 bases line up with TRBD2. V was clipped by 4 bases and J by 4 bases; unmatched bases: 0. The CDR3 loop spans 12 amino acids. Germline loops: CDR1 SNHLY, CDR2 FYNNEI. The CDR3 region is CASSAGGETQYF. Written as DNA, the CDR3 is TGTGCCAGCAGTGCGGGGGGAGAGACCCAGTACTTC.

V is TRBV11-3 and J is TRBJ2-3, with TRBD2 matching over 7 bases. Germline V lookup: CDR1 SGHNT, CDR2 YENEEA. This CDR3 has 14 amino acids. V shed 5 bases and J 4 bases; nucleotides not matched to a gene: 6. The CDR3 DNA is TGTGCCAGCAGCACCACTAGCGCGGCAGATACGCAGTATTTT. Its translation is CASSTTSAADTQYF.

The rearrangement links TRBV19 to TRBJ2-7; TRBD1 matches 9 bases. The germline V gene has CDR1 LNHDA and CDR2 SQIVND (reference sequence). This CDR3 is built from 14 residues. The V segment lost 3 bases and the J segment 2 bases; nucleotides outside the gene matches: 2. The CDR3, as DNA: TGTGCCAGTAGTATGGGGGACAGGGCCTACGAGCAGTACTTC. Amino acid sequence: CASSMGDRAYEQYF. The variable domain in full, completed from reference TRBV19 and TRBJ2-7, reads DGGITQSPKYLFRKEGQNVTLSCEQNLNHDAMYWYRQDPGQGLRLIYYSQIVNDFQKGDIAEGYSVSREKKESFPLTVTSAQKNPTAFYLCASSMGDRAYEQYFGPGTRLTVT.

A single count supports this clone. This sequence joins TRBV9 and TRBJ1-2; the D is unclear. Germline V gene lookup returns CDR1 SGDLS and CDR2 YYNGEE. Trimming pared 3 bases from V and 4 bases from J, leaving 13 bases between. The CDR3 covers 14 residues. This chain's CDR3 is CASSARAETYGYTF. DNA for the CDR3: TGTGCCAGCAGCGCGCGGGCAGAGACCTATGGCTACACCTTC.

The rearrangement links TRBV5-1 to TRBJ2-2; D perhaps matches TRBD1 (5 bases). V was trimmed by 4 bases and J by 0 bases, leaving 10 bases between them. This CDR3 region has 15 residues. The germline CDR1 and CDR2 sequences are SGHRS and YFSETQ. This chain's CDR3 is CASSPLTANTGELFF. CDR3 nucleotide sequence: TGCGCCAGCAGCCCATTGACAGCGAACACCGGGGAGCTGTTTTTT.

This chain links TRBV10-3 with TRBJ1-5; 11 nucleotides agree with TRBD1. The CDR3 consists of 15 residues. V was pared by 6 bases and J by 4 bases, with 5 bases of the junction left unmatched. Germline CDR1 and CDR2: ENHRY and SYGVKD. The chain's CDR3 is CAISRTGGYNQPQHF. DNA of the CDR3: TGTGCCATCAGCAGGACAGGGGGCTATAATCAGCCCCAGCATTTT.

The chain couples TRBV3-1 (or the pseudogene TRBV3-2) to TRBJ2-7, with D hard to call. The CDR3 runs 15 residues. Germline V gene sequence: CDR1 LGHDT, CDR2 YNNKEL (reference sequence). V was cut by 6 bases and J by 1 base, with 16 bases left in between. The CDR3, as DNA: TGTGCCAGCAGTCACGGTCAGGTTCTTTCCTACGAGCAGTACTTC. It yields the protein CASSHGQVLSYEQYF.

The CDR3 protein is CASSSRGTQFF. The CDR3 DNA sequence: TGTGCCAGTAGTAGCCGGGGTACCCAGTTCTTC. The chain couples TRBV19 to TRBJ2-1; D is perhaps TRBD2 (5 bases). The germline V gene has CDR1 LNHDA and CDR2 SQIVND (reference sequence). V dropped 4 bases and J dropped 13 bases, with 11 bases sitting between them. This CDR3 comprises 11 residues.

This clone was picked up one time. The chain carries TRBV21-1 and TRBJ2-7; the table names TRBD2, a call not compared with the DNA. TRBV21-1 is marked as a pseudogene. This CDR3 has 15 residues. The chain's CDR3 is CASSRGGRPTYEQYF. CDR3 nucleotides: TGTGCCAGCAGCCGGGGGGGGAGACCCACCTACGAGCAGTACTTC.

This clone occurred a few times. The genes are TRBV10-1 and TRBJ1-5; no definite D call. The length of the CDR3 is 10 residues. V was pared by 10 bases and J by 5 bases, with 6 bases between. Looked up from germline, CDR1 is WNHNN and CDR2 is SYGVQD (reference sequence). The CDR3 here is CATIDQPQHF. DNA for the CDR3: TGCGCCACCATTGATCAGCCCCAGCATTTT.

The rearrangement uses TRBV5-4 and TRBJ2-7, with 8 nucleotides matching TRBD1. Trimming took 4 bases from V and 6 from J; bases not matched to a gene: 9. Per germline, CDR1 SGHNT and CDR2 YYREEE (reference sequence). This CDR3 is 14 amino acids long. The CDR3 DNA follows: TGTGCCAGCAGCCTGACAGGGGATTACGTCGAGCAGTACTTC. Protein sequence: CASSLTGDYVEQYF.

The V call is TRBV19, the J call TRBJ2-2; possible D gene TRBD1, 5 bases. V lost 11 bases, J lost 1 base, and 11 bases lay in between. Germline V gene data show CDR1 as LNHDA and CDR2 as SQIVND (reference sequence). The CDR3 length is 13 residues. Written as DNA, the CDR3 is TGTGCCGGCAGGGCTTGGAACACCGGGGAGCTGTTTTTT. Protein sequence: CAGRAWNTGELFF.

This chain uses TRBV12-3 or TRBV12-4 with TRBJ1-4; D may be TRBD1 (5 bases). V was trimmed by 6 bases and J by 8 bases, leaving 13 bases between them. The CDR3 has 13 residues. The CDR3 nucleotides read TGTGCCAGCAGCTTGACTTGGGGCGAAAAACTGTTTTTT. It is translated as CASSLTWGEKLFF.

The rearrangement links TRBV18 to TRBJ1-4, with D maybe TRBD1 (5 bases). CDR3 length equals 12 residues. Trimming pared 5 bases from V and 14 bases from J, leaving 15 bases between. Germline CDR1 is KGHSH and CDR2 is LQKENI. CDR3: CASSSGGTHLFF. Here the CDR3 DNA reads TGTGCCAGCTCATCCGGGGGAACTCATCTGTTTTTT.

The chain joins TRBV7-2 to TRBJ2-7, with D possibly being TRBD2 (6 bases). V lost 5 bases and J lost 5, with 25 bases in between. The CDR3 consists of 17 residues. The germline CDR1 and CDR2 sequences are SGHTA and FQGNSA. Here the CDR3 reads CASSPGTEPIIPNEQYF. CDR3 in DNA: TGTGCCAGCAGCCCCGGGACTGAGCCCATTATCCCCAACGAGCAGTACTTC.

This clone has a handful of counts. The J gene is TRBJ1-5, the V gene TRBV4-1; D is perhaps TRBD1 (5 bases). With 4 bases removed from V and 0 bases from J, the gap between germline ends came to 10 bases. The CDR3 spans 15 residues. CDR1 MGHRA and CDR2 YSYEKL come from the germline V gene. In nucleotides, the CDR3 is TGCGCCAGCAGCCCAGGACAATCTAGCAATCAGCCCCAGCATTTT. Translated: CASSPGQSSNQPQHF.

This chain's CDR3 is CASSLTSGTATYEQYF. As DNA, the CDR3 is TGTGCCAGCAGCCTAACTTCGGGGACTGCGACCTACGAGCAGTACTTC. The V gene is TRBV5-8, the J gene TRBJ2-7; a possible D gene is TRBD2 (6 bases). CDR3 length equals 16 residues. The V end lost 4 bases, the J end lost 2 bases, and 19 bases lay between the germline ends. The germline V gene encodes CDR1 SGHTS and CDR2 YDEGEE. The entire variable domain, with the rest obtained from reference TRBV5-8 and TRBJ2-7, is as follows: EAGVTQSPTHLIKTRGQQATLRCSPISGHTSVYWYQQALGLGLQFLLWYDEGEERNRGNFPPRFSGRQFPNYSSELNVNALELEDSALYLCASSLTSGTATYEQYFGPGTRLTVT.

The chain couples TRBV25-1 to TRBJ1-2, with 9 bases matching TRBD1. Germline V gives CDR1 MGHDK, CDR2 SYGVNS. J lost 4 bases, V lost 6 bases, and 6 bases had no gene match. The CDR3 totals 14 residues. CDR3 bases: TGTGCCAGCAGCCCACAGGGGGCCCTCTATGGCTACACCTTC. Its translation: CASSPQGALYGYTF.

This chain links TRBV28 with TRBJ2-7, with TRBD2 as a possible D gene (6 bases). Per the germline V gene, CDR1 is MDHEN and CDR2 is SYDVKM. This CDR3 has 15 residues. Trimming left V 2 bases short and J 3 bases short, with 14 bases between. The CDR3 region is CASSLVGQRVYEQYF. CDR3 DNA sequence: TGTGCCAGCAGTTTAGTAGGGCAGCGGGTCTACGAGCAGTACTTC.

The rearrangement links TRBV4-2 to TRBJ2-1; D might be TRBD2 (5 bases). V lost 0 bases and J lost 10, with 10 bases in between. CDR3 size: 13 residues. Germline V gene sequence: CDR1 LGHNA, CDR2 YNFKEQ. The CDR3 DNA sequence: TGTGCCAGCAGCCAAGATTTCCAGCGGGAGCAGTTCTTC. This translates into CASSQDFQREQFF.

CDR3 sequence reads: CASSQDLVTVLGSGSSYEQYF. CDR3 in DNA: TGTGCCAGCAGCCAAGATCTCGTTACCGTACTGGGTAGCGGGAGTTCTTACGAGCAGTACTTC. The chain combines TRBV3-1 (or the pseudogene TRBV3-2) with TRBJ2-7; 9 bases match TRBD2. This CDR3 contains 21 residues. The germline V gene has CDR1 LGHDT and CDR2 YNNKEL (reference sequence). V lost 0 bases and J lost 4; bases outside the gene matches: 22.

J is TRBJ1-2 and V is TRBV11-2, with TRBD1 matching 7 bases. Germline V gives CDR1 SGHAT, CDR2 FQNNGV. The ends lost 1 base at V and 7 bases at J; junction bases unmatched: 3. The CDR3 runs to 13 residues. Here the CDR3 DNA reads TGTGCCAGCAGCTTAGGACAGGGTTTTGGCTACACCTTC. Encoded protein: CASSLGQGFGYTF.

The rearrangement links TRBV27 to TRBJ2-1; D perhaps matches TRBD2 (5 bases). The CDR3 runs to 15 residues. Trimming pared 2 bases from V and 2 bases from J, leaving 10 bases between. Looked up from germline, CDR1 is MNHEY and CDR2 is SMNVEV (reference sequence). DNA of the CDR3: TGTGCCAGCAGTTTAAATAGCGCCACCTACAATGAGCAGTTCTTC. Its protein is CASSLNSATYNEQFF.

DNA of the CDR3: TGTGCCAGCAGTCAAAGGGGAGGAGGGCAAGAGACCCAGTACTTC. Its translation is CASSQRGGGQETQYF. The V gene is TRBV11-3, the J gene TRBJ2-5; perhaps TRBD2 as D (6 bases). The CDR3 extends over 15 amino acids. Germline loops: CDR1 SGHNT, CDR2 YENEEA. Trimming removed 6 bases from V and 2 bases from J, with 16 bases in between.

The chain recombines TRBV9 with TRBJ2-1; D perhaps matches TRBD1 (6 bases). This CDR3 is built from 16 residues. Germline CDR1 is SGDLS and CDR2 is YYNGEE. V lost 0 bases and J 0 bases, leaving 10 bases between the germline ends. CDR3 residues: CASSVGQVRSYNEQFF. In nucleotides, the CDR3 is TGTGCCAGCAGCGTAGGACAGGTACGCTCCTACAATGAGCAGTTCTTC.

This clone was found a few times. DNA of the CDR3: TGTGCCAGCAGTTACCCGAGGGTATCGGGGTCCAATGAGCAGTTCTTC. Protein: CASSYPRVSGSNEQFF. The V call is TRBV6-2 or TRBV6-3, the J call TRBJ2-1; TRBD2 might be the D (5 bases). In germline, CDR1 is MNHEY, CDR2 SVGEGT. The ends were cut back, 2 bases at V and 6 bases at J, with 17 bases in the middle. The CDR3 is 16 amino acids.

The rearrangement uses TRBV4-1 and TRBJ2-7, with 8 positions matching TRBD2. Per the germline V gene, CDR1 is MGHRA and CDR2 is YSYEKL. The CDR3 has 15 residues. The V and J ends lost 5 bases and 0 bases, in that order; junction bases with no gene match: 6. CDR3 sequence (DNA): TGCGCCAGCAGCTTAGGACTAGCTTCCTCCTACGAGCAGTACTTC. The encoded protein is CASSLGLASSYEQYF.